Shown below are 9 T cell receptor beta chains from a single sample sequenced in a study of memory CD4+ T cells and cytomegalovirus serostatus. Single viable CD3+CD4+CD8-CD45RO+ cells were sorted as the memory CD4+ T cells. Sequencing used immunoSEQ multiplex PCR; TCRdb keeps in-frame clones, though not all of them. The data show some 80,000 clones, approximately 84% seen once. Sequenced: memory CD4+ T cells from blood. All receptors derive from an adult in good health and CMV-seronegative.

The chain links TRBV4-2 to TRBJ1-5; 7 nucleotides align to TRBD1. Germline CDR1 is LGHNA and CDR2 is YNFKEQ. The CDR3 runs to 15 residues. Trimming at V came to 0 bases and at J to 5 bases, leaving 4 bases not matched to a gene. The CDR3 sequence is CASSQEITGDQPQHF. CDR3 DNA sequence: TGTGCCAGCAGCCAAGAAATTACAGGGGATCAGCCCCAGCATTTT.

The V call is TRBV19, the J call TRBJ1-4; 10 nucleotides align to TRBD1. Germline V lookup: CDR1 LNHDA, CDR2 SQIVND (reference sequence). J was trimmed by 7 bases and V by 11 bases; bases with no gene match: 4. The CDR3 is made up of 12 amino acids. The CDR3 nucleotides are TGTGCCGGGGGGGACAGGGGTGAAAAACTGTTTTTT. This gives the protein CAGGDRGEKLFF. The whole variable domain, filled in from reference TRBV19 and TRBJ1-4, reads DGGITQSPKYLFRKEGQNVTLSCEQNLNHDAMYWYRQDPGQGLRLIYYSQIVNDFQKGDIAEGYSVSREKKESFPLTVTSAQKNPTAFYLCAGGDRGEKLFFGSGTQLSVL.

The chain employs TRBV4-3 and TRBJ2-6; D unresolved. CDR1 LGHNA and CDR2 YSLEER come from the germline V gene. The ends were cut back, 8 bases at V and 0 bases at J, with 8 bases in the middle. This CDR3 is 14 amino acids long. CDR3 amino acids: CASASYSGANVLTF. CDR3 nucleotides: TGCGCCAGCGCGAGTTACTCTGGGGCCAACGTCCTGACTTTC.

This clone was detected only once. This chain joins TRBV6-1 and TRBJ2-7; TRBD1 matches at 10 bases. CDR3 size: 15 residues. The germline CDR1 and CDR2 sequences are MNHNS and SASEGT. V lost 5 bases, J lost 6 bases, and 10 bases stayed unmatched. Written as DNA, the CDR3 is TGTGCCAGCAGTCGAACGGGACAGGGGTTGATCGAGCAGTACTTC. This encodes CASSRTGQGLIEQYF.

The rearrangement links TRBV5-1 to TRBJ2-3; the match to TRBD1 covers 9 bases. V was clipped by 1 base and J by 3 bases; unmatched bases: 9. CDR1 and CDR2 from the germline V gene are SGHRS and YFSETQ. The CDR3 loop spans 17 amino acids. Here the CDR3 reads CASSLQPGTGSTDTQYF. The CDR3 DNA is TGCGCCAGCAGCTTGCAACCCGGGACAGGGAGTACAGATACGCAGTATTTT.

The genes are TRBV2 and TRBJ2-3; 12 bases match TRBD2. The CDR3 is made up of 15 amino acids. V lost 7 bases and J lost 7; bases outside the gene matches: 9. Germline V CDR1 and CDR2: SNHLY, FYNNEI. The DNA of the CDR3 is TGTGCCAGCACCAGGACTAGCGGGGAGGGTAATACGCAGTATTTT. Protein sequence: CASTRTSGEGNTQYF.

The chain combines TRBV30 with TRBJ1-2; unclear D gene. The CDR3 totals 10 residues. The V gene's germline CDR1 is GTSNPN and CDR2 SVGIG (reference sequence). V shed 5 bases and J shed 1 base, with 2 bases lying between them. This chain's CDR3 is CAWGNYGYTF. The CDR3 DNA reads TGTGCCTGGGGTAACTATGGCTACACCTTC.

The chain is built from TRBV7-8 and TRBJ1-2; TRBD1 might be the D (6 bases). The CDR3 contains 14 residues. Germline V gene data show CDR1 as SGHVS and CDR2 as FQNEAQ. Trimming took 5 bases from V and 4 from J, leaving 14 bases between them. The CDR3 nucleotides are TGTGCCAGCAGCGCCGACAGGAATTTCTATGGCTACACCTTC. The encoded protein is CASSADRNFYGYTF.

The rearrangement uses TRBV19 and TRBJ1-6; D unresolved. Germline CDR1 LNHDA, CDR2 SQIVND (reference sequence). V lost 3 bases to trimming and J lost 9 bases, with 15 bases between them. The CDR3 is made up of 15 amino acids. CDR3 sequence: CASSIGTSGASPLHF. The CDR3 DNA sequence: TGTGCCAGTAGTATCGGCACCTCAGGAGCTTCACCCCTCCACTTT.